Described below is a single TCR beta chain sequence and its context. Its antigen is not known. The investigators split CD4+ cells into a CD45RA+ naive subset and a CD45RA-negative memory subset. This entry is derived from a study of shared clonotypes between healthy human individuals. Only in-frame clones appear in the TCRdb table, and some are missing; sequencing was by immunoSEQ multiplex PCR. The sample lists nearly 1 million clones; more than 75% were seen once. In germline, CDR1 is MGHDK, CDR2 SYGVNS. Germline trimming cut 3 bases from V and 0 bases from J; bases unmatched to any gene: 3. The CDR3 runs 15 residues. General observations from the study: Among non-shared clonotypes, generation probabilities were lower than among those shared by all four donors.

The specimen sequenced was memory CD4+ T cells sorted from blood. Specified subset: CD45RA-negative fraction. V and J are TRBV25-1 and TRBJ1-2; 8 positions match TRBD1. The sequence derives from a man between 18 and 35 years old in good health. In DNA form, the CDR3 reads TGTGCCAGCAGTGATACGACAGGGGCTAACTATGGCTACACCTTC. Encoded protein: CASSDTTGANYGYTF.